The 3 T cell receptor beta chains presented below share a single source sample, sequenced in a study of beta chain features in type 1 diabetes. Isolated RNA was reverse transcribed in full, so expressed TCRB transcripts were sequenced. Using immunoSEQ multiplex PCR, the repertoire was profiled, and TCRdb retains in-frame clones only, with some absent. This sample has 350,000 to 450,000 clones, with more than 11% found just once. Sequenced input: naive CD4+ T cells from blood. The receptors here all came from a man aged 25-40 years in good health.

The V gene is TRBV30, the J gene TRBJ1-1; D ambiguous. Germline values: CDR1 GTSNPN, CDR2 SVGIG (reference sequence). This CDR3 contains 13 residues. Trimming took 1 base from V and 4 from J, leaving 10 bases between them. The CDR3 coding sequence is TGTGCCTGGAGTGGTGACCTCGGCACTGAAGCTTTCTTT. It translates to CAWSGDLGTEAFF. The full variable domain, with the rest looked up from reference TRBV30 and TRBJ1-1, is SQTIHQWPATLVQPVGSPLSLECTVEGTSNPNLYWYRQAAGRGLQLLFYSVGIGQISSEVPQNLSASRPQDRQFILSSKKLLLSDSGFYLCAWSGDLGTEAFFGQGTRLTVV.

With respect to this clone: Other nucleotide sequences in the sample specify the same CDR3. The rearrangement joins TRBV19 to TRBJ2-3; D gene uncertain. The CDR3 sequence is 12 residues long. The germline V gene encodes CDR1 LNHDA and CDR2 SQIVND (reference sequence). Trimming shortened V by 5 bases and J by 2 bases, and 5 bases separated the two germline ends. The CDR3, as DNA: TGTGCCAGTAGTCGGAACACAGATACGCAGTATTTT. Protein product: CASSRNTDTQYF.

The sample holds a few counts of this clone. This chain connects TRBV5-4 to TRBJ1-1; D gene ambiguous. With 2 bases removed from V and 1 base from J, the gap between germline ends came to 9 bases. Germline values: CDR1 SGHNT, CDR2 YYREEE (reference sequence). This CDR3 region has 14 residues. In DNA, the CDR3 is TGTGCCAGCAGCTTCGGGGATTCGAACACTGAAGCTTTCTTT. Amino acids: CASSFGDSNTEAFF.